This T cell receptor beta chain was captured by sequencing in a study of T cell changes during pregnancy in multiple sclerosis. Sequenced by immunoSEQ multiplex PCR; TCRdb stores in-frame clones only, minus some. The sample lists under 95,000 clones, around 92% occurring once. The CDR3 is 14 amino acids. Germline CDR1 SGHAT, CDR2 FQNNGV. The V end lost 5 bases, the J end lost 5 bases, and 15 bases lay between the germline ends. This receptor was identified in a female donor with multiple sclerosis, enrolled in a pregnancy study. The sequencing here drew on peripheral blood, taken after pregnancy. V gene TRBV11-2 combines with J gene TRBJ1-2; maybe TRBD1 (5 bases). The CDR3: CASSRRGCEYGYTF. The CDR3 DNA reads as TGTGCCAGCAGCCGAAGGGGCTGTGAATATGGCTACACCTTC.